Below, 6 T cell receptor beta chains from the same sample are listed, as sequenced in a study of brain T cells in children with intractable seizures. Produced via immunoSEQ multiplex PCR; TCRdb's table is partial and in-frame only. The data contain roughly 80,000 clones, more than 75% of them singletons. Sequencing was performed on peripheral blood, taken at surgery. The source is a girl aged 2-10 years with Rasmussen encephalitis and intractable seizures.

The chain is built from TRBV7-2 and TRBJ2-7, with unresolved D. The CDR3 is 12 residues long. V lost 1 base, J lost 3 bases, and 4 bases lay in between. Germline V gives CDR1 SGHTA, CDR2 FQGNSA. CDR3 region: CASSLDHYEQYF. The CDR3 DNA reads as TGTGCCAGCAGCTTAGACCACTACGAGCAGTACTTC.

The CDR3 DNA is TGCGCCAGCAGCCGGGACGGGACTTACGAGCAGTACTTC. Translated, it gives CASSRDGTYEQYF. V is TRBV5-1 and J is TRBJ2-7; D might be TRBD2 (6 bases). V lost 4 bases to trimming and J lost 4 bases, with 12 bases between them. The CDR3 consists of 13 residues. Germline lookup yields CDR1 SGHRS and CDR2 YFSETQ.

V usage is TRBV7-3 and J usage is TRBJ2-3, with D maybe TRBD2 (5 bases). The V end lost 1 base, the J end lost 0 bases, and 5 bases lay between the germline ends. This CDR3 contains 14 residues. The germline V gene encodes CDR1 SGHTA and CDR2 FQGTGA. CDR3 sequence: CASSLSGSTDTQYF. The CDR3, as DNA: TGTGCCAGCAGCTTAAGCGGGAGCACAGATACGCAGTATTTT.

The rearrangement joins TRBV19 to TRBJ2-3; D may be TRBD1 (5 bases). The CDR3 has 16 residues. The germline V gene encodes CDR1 LNHDA and CDR2 SQIVND (reference sequence). Trimming removed 3 bases at V and 2 bases at J, with 15 bases between. In nucleotides, the CDR3 is TGTGCCAGTAGTATTCTCCCAGGGTCCGTCACAGATACGCAGTATTTT. Translation gives CASSILPGSVTDTQYF.

The chain joins TRBV2 to TRBJ1-1, with D possibly being TRBD1 (6 bases). The ends were cut back, 6 bases at V and 7 bases at J, with 21 bases in the middle. The CDR3 consists of 15 residues. Germline CDR1 reads SNHLY; CDR2 reads FYNNEI. The CDR3: CASSELRGRRGEAFF. CDR3 sequence (DNA): TGTGCCAGCAGCGAACTCCGGGGGCGCCGGGGTGAAGCTTTCTTT.

The chain is built from TRBV28 and TRBJ2-7; D possibly uses TRBD1 or TRBD2 (5 bases each). V dropped 2 bases and J dropped 4 bases, with 9 bases sitting between them. The CDR3 covers 13 residues. Germline loops: CDR1 MDHEN, CDR2 SYDVKM. The CDR3 sequence is CASSLGWGYEQYF. Written as DNA, the CDR3 is TGTGCCAGCAGTTTAGGGTGGGGGTACGAGCAGTACTTC.